This TCR beta chain was retrieved from a study of vaccination and CD4 T cells after COVID-19 (dated by TCRdb to 2021 to 2024). Concerning the study at large: SARS-CoV-2 positivity had been established in the convalescent patients by nasal swab PCR, and mild disease was recorded in several of these patients and severe disease in one. In the convalescent cohort there were six males and four females, among whom were two Hispanic individuals, seven Caucasians, two Asians and one multiracial person. Two doses of either the Pfizer-BioNTech BNT162b2 vaccine (n=8) or the Moderna mRNA-1273 vaccine (n=2) were administered to participants. Post-COVID blood samples were collected from convalescent patients a median of around 100 days after diagnosis, with a range of roughly 30 to 161 days. Post-vaccine blood samples were obtained a median of about 70 days after the second vaccine dose, with a range of roughly 14 to 241 days. The cultures were stimulated with overlapping spike peptide pools from SARS-CoV-2 and from the common cold coronaviruses HCoV-NL63, HCoV-OC43 and HCoV-229E. Control cultures used a CEFX viral epitope pool as positive control, an HIV-1 Nef peptide pool as negative control, or no peptide. The spike-specific CD4+ TCR repertoire was compared before and after mRNA vaccination in 10 to 11 COVID-19 convalescent patients and a few infection-naive healthy vaccine recipients. Study-wide findings and limitations: In convalescent patients, a median about 84% of post-vaccine SARS-CoV-2-reactive clones were detected only after vaccination, and vaccine-specific priming was suggested by this finding. Nearly all vaccine-specific clones in convalescent patients (304 of 307) were mono-reactive for SARS-CoV-2 spike rather than cross-reactive with common cold coronaviruses. Relatively few convalescent patients were included in the study, and early timepoints after natural infection were not analyzed. Although the median number of SARS-CoV-2-reactive clonotypes went up from 21 after infection to about 38 after vaccination, the increase was not significant.

This clonotype was counted once. The antigen this receptor binds is unknown. No much larger clone exists at a distance of one base, and base qualities are not known. Resting on one read, the evidence is weak. What this sample's treatment or condition label stands for: approximately 9-day PBMC culture with coronavirus spike peptide pools or control peptides (ViraFEST assay). To expand antigen-specific T cells with peptide pools and then pick out the expanded clonotypes through TCR sequencing, the study relied on the ViraFEST assay. The convalescent patients' positive SARS-CoV-2 PCR tests were from March to December 2020, which was before the Alpha, Beta and Delta variants emerged in the United States. Each well held some 2 million PBMCs cultured in IMDM containing around 5% human AB serum and 9 to 10 IU/ml IL-2, with 10 ug/ml peptide pools added. On days 3 and 7, half of the culture medium was replaced with fresh IL-2-containing medium. After ten to eleven days of culture, CD4+ T cells were isolated by negative selection using the EasySep CD4+ T cell isolation kit. Ficoll-Paque Plus gradient centrifugation was used to isolate PBMCs from whole blood, and the isolated PBMCs were then either used fresh or cryopreserved at -140C. Culture conditions were generally each tested in triplicate wells.

V was cut back by 5 bases and J by 12 bases, leaving a gap of 14 bases between them. The CDR3 sequence holds 13 residues, the cysteine and phenylalanine included. Only CDR3 DNA remains: 39 bases, in frame from the first base. Libraries were built with PCR. DNA from cultured CD4+ T cells was subjected to TCR sequencing with the Oncomine TCR Beta short-read assay at the Johns Hopkins FTIC core. The QIAamp micro DNA kit was used to extract genomic DNA from the cultured CD4+ T cells. Oncomine TCR Beta libraries made from cultured CD4+ T cells were pooled using unique dual indexes and sequenced on an Illumina iSeq 100. Per the original workflow: Non-productive sequences were removed, and CDR3s not starting with C, not ending with F or W, or shorter than 7 amino acids were discarded. Antigen-specific clonotypes were identified using the MANAFEST web application through comparison of peptide-stimulated wells with reference and other culture wells. To be called positive, a clone needed an FDR below 0.05, an odds ratio above 5, and a productive frequency above 0.1% in at least two of three replicate wells. A clonotype counted as cross-reactive if it showed significant expansion both in the SARS-CoV-2 spike wells and in at least one common cold coronavirus spike condition. Levenshtein distances (stringdist) and unrooted phylogenetic trees (ape) in R version 3.6.1 were used to assess CDR3 homology. TCRdb reprocessing: public reads trimmed at Q25 with fastp, clones called with MiXCR, in-frame beta chains kept. Identical CDR3 protein sequences are pooled into one entry, listed with their most common genes and DNA. The V and J calls follow TCRdb's processing rather than the paper's. The sample table shows 10,000 to 12,000 distinct CDR3 sequences, and about four fifths are seen once. About 9.8% of the sample is in the top ten clones.

Rearrangement joined TRBV12-3 or TRBV12-4 to TRBJ1-6; TRBD1 could be the D gene, as 5 bases match. The sequence was collected from a human donor who had recovered from COVID-19. Input material: CD4+ T cells from blood, cultured in vitro. At the DNA level, the sequence is TGTGCCAGCAGTGGGGGGTTAGATGGACCCCTCCACTTT. Translation gives CASSGGLDGPLHF.